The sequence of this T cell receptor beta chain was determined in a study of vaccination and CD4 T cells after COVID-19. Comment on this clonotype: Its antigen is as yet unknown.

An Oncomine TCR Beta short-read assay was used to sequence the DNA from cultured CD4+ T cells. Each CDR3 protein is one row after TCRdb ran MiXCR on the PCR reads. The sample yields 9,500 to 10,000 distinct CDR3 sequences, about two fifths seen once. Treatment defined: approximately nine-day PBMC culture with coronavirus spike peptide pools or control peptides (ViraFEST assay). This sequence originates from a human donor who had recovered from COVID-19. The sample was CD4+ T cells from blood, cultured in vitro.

The CDR3 here is CASSMMQGMTEAFF. CDR3 in DNA: TGTGCCAGTAGTATGATGCAGGGTATGACTGAAGCTTTCTTT. The chain recombines TRBV19 with TRBJ1-1, with TRBD1 as a possible D gene (5 bases). With 3 bases removed from V and 5 bases from J, the gap between germline ends came to 13 bases. CDR3 length equals 14 residues. Germline V gene lookup returns CDR1 LNHDA and CDR2 SQIVND (reference sequence).